This TCR beta chain was sequenced in a study of blood T cell repertoires in COVID-19. Across the study: Some COVID-19 samples were acute and others convalescent; all came from the United States, Italy and Spain. From T cells, B-cell-depleted T cells, or PBMCs came the material, which was cDNA or gDNA.

In the authors' methods: From reference gene primer amplification, estimates of nucleated cell counts were derived. TCRdb keeps only in-frame clones here, not all; method: immunoSEQ multiplex PCR. The V and J calls and clone size come from that table; D and trimming were worked out from the DNA. The data show roughly 200,000 clones, about 88% seen once. This TCR derives from a woman aged 40 to 50 who had recovered from COVID-19. The specimen sequenced was peripheral blood.

DNA for the CDR3: TGCGCCAGCAGACCAGATGATAGCAATCAGCCCCAGCATTTT. It yields the protein CASRPDDSNQPQHF. The chain links TRBV5-1 to TRBJ1-5; D call uncertain. Trimming pared 5 bases from V and 0 bases from J, leaving 9 bases between. CDR3 size: 14 residues. Germline-derived CDR1 and CDR2 are SGHRS and YFSETQ.